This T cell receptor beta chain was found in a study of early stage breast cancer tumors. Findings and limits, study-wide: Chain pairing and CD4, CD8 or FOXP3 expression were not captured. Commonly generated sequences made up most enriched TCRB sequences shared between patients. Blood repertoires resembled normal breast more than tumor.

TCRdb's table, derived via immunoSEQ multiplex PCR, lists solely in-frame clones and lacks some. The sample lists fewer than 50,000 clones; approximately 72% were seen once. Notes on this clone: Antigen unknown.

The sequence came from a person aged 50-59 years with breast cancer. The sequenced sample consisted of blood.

DNA of the CDR3: TGTGCCAGCAGTTCTAGCGGGCTCGTTGGTGGAGATACGCAGTATTTT. Its protein is CASSSSGLVGGDTQYF. The chain links TRBV28 to TRBJ2-3, with 8 nucleotides matching TRBD2. The J segment lost 5 bases and the V segment lost 4 bases, leaving 11 bases of the junction unmatched. The CDR3 consists of 16 residues. The germline gives CDR1 MDHEN, CDR2 SYDVKM.